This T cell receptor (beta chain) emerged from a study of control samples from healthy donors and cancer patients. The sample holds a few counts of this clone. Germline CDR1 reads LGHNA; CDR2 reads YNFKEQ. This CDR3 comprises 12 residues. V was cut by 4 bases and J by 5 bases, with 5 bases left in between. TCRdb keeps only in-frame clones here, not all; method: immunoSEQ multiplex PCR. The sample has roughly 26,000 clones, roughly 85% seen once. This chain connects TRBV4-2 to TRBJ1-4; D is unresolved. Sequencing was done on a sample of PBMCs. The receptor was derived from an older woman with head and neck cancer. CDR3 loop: CASSRANEKLFF. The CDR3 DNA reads TGTGCCAGCAGCCGAGCCAATGAAAAACTGTTTTTT.